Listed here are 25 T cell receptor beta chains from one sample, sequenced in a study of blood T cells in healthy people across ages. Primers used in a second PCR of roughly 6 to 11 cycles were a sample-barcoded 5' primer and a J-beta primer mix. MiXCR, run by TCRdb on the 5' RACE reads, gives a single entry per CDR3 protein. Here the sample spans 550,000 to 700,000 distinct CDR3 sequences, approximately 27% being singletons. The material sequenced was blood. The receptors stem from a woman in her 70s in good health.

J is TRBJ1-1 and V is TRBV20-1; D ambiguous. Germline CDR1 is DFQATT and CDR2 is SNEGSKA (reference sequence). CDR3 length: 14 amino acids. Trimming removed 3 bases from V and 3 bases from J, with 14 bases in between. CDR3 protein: CSASSFPMDTEAFF. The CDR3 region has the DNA TGCAGTGCTAGTTCTTTCCCAATGGACACTGAAGCTTTCTTT.

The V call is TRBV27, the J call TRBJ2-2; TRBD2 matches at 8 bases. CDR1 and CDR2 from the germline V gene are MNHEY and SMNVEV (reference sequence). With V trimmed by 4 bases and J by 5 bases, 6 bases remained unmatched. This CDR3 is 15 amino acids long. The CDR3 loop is CASSSGTRGTGELFF. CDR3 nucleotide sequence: TGTGCCAGCAGTTCGGGGACTAGGGGGACCGGGGAGCTGTTTTTT.

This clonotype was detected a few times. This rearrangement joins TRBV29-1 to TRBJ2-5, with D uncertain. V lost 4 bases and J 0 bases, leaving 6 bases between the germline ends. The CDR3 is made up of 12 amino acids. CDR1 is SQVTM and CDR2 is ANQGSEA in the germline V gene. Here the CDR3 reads CSVGVYQETQYF. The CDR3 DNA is TGCAGCGTTGGGGTGTACCAAGAGACCCAGTACTTC.

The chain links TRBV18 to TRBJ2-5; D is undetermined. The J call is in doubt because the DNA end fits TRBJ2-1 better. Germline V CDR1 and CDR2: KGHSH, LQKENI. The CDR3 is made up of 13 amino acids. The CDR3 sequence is CASSPSQNNEQFF. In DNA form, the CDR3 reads TGTGCCAGCTCACCATCCCAGAACAATGAGCAGTTCTTC.

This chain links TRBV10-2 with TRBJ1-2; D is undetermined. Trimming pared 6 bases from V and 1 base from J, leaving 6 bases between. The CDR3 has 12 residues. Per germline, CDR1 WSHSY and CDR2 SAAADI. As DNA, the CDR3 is TGCGCCAGCAGGGGTGGTAACTATGGCTACACCTTC. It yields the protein CASRGGNYGYTF.

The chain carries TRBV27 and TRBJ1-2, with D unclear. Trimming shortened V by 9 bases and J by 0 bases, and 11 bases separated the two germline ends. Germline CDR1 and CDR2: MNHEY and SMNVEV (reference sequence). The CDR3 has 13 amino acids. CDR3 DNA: TGTGCCAGAACCCTAAGCCCTAACTATGGCTACACCTTC. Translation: CARTLSPNYGYTF.

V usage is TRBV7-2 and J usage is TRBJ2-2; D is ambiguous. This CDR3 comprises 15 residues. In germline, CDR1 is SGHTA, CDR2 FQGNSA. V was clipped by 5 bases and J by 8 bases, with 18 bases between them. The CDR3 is CASSPGPSGLGELFF. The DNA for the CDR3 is TGTGCCAGCAGCCCCGGGCCATCCGGGTTGGGGGAGCTGTTTTTT.

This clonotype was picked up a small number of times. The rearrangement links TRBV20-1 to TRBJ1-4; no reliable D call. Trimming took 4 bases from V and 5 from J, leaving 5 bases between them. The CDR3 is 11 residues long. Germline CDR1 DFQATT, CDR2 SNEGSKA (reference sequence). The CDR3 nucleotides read TGCAGTGCTATAGTAAATGAAAAACTGTTTTTT. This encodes CSAIVNEKLFF.

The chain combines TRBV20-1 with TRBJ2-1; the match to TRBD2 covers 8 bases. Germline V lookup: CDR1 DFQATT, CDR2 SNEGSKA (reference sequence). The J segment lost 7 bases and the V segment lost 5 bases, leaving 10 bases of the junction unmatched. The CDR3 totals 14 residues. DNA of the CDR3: TGCAGTGCTGGGGAGCGGGAGTCAGGGAATGAGCAGTTCTTC. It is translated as CSAGERESGNEQFF.

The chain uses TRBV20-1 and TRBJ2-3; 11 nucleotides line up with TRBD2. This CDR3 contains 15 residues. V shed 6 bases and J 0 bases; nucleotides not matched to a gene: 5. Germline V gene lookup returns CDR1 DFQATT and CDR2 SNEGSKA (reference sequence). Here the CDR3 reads CSAKLAGVSTDTQYF. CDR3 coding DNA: TGCAGTGCGAAACTAGCGGGGGTGAGCACAGATACGCAGTATTTT.

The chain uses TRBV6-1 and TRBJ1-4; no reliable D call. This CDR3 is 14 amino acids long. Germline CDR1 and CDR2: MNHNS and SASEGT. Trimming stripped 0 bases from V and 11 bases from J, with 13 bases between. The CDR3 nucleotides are TGTGCCAGCAGTGAAGCGCGGGTTAGAGGGAAACTGTTTTTT. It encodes CASSEARVRGKLFF.

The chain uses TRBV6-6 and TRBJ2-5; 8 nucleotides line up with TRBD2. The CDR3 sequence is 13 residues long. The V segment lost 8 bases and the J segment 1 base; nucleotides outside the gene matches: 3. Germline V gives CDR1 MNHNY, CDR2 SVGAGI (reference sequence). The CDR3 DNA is TGTGCCAGCGCGCGGGGGGCCCAAGAGACCCAGTACTTC. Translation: CASARGAQETQYF.

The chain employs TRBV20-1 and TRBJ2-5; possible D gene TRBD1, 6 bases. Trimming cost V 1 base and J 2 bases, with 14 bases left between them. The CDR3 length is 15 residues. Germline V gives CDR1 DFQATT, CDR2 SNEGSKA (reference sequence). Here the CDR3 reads CSARAHGTHQETQYF. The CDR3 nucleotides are TGCAGTGCTAGAGCACACGGGACACATCAAGAGACCCAGTACTTC.

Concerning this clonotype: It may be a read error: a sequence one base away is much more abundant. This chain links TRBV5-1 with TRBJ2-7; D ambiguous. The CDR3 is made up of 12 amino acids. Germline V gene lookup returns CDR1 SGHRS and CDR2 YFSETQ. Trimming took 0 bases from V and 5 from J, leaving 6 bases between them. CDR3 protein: CASSLGVNEQYF. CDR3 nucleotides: TGCGCCAGCAGCTTGGGCGTCAACGAGCAGTACTTC.

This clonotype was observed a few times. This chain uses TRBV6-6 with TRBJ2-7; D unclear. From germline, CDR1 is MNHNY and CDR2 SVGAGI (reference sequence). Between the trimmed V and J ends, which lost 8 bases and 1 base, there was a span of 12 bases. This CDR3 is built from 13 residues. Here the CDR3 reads CASGEASSYEQYF. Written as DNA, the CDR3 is TGTGCCAGCGGAGAGGCTTCTTCCTACGAGCAGTACTTC.

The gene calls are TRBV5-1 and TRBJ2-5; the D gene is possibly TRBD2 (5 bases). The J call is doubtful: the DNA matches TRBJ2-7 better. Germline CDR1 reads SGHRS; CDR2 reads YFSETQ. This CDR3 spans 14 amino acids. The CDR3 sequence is CASSRNRGAYEQYF. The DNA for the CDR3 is TGCGCCAGCAGCCGGAACCGGGGAGCCTACGAGCAGTACTTC.

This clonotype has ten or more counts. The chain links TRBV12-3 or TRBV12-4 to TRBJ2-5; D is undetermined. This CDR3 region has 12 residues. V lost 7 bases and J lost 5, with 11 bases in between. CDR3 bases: TGTGCCAGCACCCCGGGTTTGGAGACCCAGTACTTC. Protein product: CASTPGLETQYF.

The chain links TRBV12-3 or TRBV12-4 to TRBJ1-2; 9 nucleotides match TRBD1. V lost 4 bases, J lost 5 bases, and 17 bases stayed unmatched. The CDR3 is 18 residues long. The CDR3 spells CASSYRLQGAMDRYGYTF. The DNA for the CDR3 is TGTGCCAGCAGTTACCGACTACAGGGGGCAATGGATAGGTATGGCTACACCTTC.

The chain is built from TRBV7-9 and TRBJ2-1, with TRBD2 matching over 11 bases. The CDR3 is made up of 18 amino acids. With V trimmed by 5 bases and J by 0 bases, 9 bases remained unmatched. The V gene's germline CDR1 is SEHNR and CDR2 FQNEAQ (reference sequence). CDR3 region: CASSHDTSGSLSYNEQFF. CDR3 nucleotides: TGTGCCAGCAGCCATGATACTAGCGGGAGCCTCTCCTACAATGAGCAGTTCTTC.

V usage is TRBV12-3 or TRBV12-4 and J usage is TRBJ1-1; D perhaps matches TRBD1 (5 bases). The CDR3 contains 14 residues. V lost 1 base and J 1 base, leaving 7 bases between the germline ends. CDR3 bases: TGTGCCAGCAGTTTAGTACAGGCGAACACTGAAGCTTTCTTT. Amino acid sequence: CASSLVQANTEAFF.

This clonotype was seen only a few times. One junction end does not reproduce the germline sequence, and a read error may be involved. As DNA, the CDR3 is TGTGCCAGCAGCCAAAGGCCTCCGGGACAGGGGGAAGGTGAAGAACTGTTTTTT. Protein product: CASSQRPPGQGEGEELFF. This chain uses TRBV3-1 with TRBJ1-4; 11 bases are shared with TRBD1. The CDR3 runs to 18 residues. Per germline, CDR1 LGHDT and CDR2 YNNKEL (reference sequence).

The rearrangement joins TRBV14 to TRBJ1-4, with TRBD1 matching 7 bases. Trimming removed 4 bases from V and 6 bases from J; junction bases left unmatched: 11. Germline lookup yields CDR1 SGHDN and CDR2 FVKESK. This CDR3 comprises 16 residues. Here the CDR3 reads CASSLRRGQVDEKLFF. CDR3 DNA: TGTGCCAGCAGCCTTAGAAGGGGGCAGGTCGATGAAAAACTGTTTTTT. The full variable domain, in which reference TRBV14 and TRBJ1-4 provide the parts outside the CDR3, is EAGVTQFPSHSVIEKGQTVTLRCDPISGHDNLYWYRRVMGKEIKFLLHFVKESKQDESGMPNNRFLAERTGGTYSTLKVQPAELEDSGVYFCASSLRRGQVDEKLFFGSGTQLSVL.

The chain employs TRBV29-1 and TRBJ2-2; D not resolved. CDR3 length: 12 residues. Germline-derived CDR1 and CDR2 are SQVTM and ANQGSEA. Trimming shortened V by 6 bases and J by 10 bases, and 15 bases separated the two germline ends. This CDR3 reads CSVSRAGQELFF. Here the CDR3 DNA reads TGCAGCGTATCTCGGGCAGGTCAGGAGCTGTTTTTT.

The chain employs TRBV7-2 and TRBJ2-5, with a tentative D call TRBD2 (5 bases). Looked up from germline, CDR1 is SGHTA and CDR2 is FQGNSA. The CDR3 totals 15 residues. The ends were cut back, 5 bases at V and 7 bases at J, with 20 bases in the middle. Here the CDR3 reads CASSPAPTPRGTQYF. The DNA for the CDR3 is TGTGCCAGCAGCCCAGCTCCTACCCCCCGGGGGACCCAGTACTTC.

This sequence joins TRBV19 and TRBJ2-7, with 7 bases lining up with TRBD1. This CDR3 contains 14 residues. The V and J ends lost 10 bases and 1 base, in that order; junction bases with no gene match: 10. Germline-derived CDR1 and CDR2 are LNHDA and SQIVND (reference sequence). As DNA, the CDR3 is TGTGCCACTCGGAACAGGGGTACGTCCTACGAGCAGTACTTC. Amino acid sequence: CATRNRGTSYEQYF.